The 18 T cell receptor beta chains in this list originate from one sample, sequenced in a study of vaccination effects on CD4 cells after COVID-19. After expansion with viral peptide pools in the ViraFEST assay, antigen-specific CD4+ T cells were sequenced. CD4+ T cells were isolated after about eleven days of culture. Vaccinated recipients, who were negative for nucleocapsid antibodies, had no history of SARS-CoV-2 infection. Their target antigens are unknown. Data came from immunoSEQ multiplex PCR; TCRdb stores just in-frame clones and leaves some out. Among around 60,000 clones, roughly four fifths were seen once, and the ten largest hold approximately 2.8%. Source: CD4+ T cells from PBMCs cultured with HCoV-NL63 spike peptides, taken before COVID-19 vaccination. The receptors here all came from a human donor who received a COVID-19 vaccine.

The chain couples TRBV5-1 to TRBJ2-5, with 7 bases aligning to TRBD2. The CDR3 loop spans 15 amino acids. The germline V gene has CDR1 SGHRS and CDR2 YFSETQ. Germline trimming cut 3 bases from V and 4 bases from J; bases unmatched to any gene: 9. The CDR3 DNA reads as TGCGCCAGCAGCTCAAACGGGGGGTTAGGAGAGACCCAGTACTTC. Translated: CASSSNGGLGETQYF.

This clone has only a few counts. The chain joins TRBV3-1 (or the pseudogene TRBV3-2) to TRBJ1-3, with D possibly matching TRBD1 (5 bases). Germline V gives CDR1 LGHDT, CDR2 YNNKEL (reference sequence). There are 16 residues in the CDR3. V lost 2 bases and J lost 0, with 11 bases in between. CDR3 DNA sequence: TGTGCCAGCAGCCAAAAGGGGTATTACTCTGGAAACACCATATATTTT. Translated: CASSQKGYYSGNTIYF.

As DNA, the CDR3 is TGTGCCAGCAGCTTAGTGGCCTACTCCCGGTCCTATAATTCACCCCTCCACTTT. Translating gives CASSLVAYSRSYNSPLHF. J is TRBJ1-6 and V is TRBV7-8; D is unresolved. The CDR3 is 18 residues long. The germline gives CDR1 SGHVS, CDR2 FQNEAQ. V was clipped by 1 base and J by 1 base, with 14 bases between them.

This chain links TRBV14 with TRBJ2-1; possibly TRBD1 or TRBD2 for D (5 bases each). This CDR3 region has 13 residues. Germline assignment: CDR1 SGHDN and CDR2 FVKESK. Trimming cost V 5 bases and J 4 bases, with 9 bases left between them. CDR3 in DNA: TGTGCCAGCAGCTACGGGACGTACAATGAGCAGTTCTTC. It yields the protein CASSYGTYNEQFF.

This chain uses TRBV5-1 with TRBJ2-7, with unresolved D. The CDR3 consists of 14 residues. Germline loops: CDR1 SGHRS, CDR2 YFSETQ. V shed 4 bases and J shed 3 bases, with 14 bases lying between them. CDR3 DNA: TGCGCCAGCAGCATAGACGCAGATATCTACGAGCAGTACGTC. Amino acid sequence: CASSIDADIYEQYV.

The chain uses TRBV5-6 and TRBJ1-2; TRBD1 might be the D (6 bases). V gave up 5 bases and J gave up 4 bases, with 12 bases separating them. This CDR3 region has 13 residues. Germline CDR1 and CDR2: SGHDT and YYEEEE. CDR3 sequence (DNA): TGTGCCAGCAGTTCAAAGGGGGGCTATGGCTACACCTTC. It translates to CASSSKGGYGYTF.

The chain links TRBV7-3 to TRBJ2-2, with D perhaps TRBD1 (6 bases). Germline V CDR1 and CDR2: SGHTA, FQGTGA. V gave up 1 base and J gave up 7 bases, with 13 bases separating them. The CDR3 consists of 15 residues. The CDR3: CASSLIVGADGELFF. CDR3 DNA sequence: TGTGCCAGCAGCTTAATCGTGGGGGCCGACGGGGAGCTGTTTTTT. Combining the CDR3 with reference TRBV7-3 and TRBJ2-2 gives the whole variable domain GAGVSQTPSNKVTEKGKYVELRCDPISGHTALYWYRQSLGQGPEFLIYFQGTGAADDSGLPNDRFFAVRPEGSVSTLKIQRTERGDSAVYLCASSLIVGADGELFFGEGSRLTVL.

The chain employs TRBV27 and TRBJ1-4; no definite D call. This CDR3 is built from 15 residues. Germline V CDR1 and CDR2: MNHEY, SMNVEV (reference sequence). V was shortened by 10 bases and J by 4 bases, with 19 bases between the two germline ends. CDR3 nucleotide sequence: TGTGCCACCAAACAACGTTGGTCTAATAATGAAAAACTGTTTTTT. Translation gives CATKQRWSNNEKLFF. The variable domain in full, completed from reference TRBV27 and TRBJ1-4, reads EAQVTQNPRYLITVTGKKLTVTCSQNMNHEYMSWYRQDPGLGLRQIYYSMNVEVTDKGDVPEGYKVSRKEKRNFPLILESPSPNQTSLYFCATKQRWSNNEKLFFGSGTQLSVL.

V usage is TRBV5-8 and J usage is TRBJ1-1; D gene uncertain. The CDR3 is 16 residues long. V lost 0 bases to trimming and J lost 0 bases, with 12 bases between them. Germline loops: CDR1 SGHTS, CDR2 YDEGEE. The chain's CDR3 is CASSLALSSMNTEAFF. CDR3 coding DNA: TGTGCCAGCAGCTTGGCTTTGTCCAGCATGAACACTGAAGCTTTCTTT.

The rearrangement joins TRBV19 to TRBJ1-2; D possibly corresponds to TRBD1 (5 bases). CDR1 LNHDA and CDR2 SQIVND come from the germline V gene (reference sequence). V gave up 5 bases and J gave up 4 bases, with 17 bases separating them. The CDR3 loop spans 15 amino acids. The CDR3 protein is CASSSKPGLSYGYTF. The CDR3 DNA reads TGTGCCAGTAGTTCTAAGCCGGGACTGTCCTATGGCTACACCTTC.

The V gene is TRBV29-1, the J gene TRBJ1-1; perhaps TRBD1 as D (5 bases). The CDR3 sequence is 14 residues long. Trimming left V 0 bases short and J 5 bases short, with 13 bases between. Germline lookup yields CDR1 SQVTM and CDR2 ANQGSEA. The CDR3 protein is CSVEDLREGTEAFF. The CDR3 nucleotides are TGCAGCGTTGAAGATTTGCGGGAGGGGACTGAAGCTTTCTTT.

This clone was counted once. This chain uses TRBV10-3 with TRBJ1-1; D is unclear. V lost 0 bases to trimming and J lost 11 bases, with 19 bases between them. Germline CDR1 reads ENHRY; CDR2 reads SYGVKD. This CDR3 has 15 amino acids. This CDR3 is CAISESKHSPLQAFF. The CDR3 nucleotides are TGTGCCATCAGTGAGTCAAAACACAGTCCCCTTCAGGCTTTCTTT.

V usage is TRBV6-4 and J usage is TRBJ1-6, with unresolved D. CDR1 and CDR2 (germline): MRHNA, SNTAGT. The CDR3 spans 14 residues. V lost 3 bases and J 7 bases, leaving 10 bases between the germline ends. The CDR3 nucleotides are TGTGCCAGCAGTGATGACCCGAGGAATTCACCCCTCCACTTT. Protein sequence: CASSDDPRNSPLHF.

J is TRBJ2-5 and V is TRBV7-3, with D perhaps matching TRBD1 or TRBD2 (6 bases each). Trimming left V 4 bases short and J 4 bases short, with 13 bases between. The CDR3 loop spans 14 amino acids. Germline V CDR1 and CDR2: SGHTA, FQGTGA. Here the CDR3 DNA reads TGTGCCAGCAGCTCCACTGGGGGGCCAGAGACCCAGTACTTC. Amino acids: CASSSTGGPETQYF.

The table lists this clone with a few counts. The J gene is TRBJ1-5, the V gene TRBV5-6, with 7 bases lining up with TRBD1. CDR1 and CDR2 from the germline V gene are SGHDT and YYEEEE. This CDR3 is 16 amino acids long. V shed 4 bases, J shed 4 bases, and the junction held 11 bases outside the gene matches. The CDR3 sequence: CASSGAGTAPNQPQHF. Written as DNA, the CDR3 is TGTGCCAGCAGCGGGGCCGGGACAGCCCCTAATCAGCCCCAGCATTTT.

The V and J genes are TRBV5-1 and TRBJ1-3, with D perhaps TRBD1 (5 bases). CDR3 size: 14 residues. V lost 0 bases to trimming and J lost 2 bases, with 6 bases between them. The germline gives CDR1 SGHRS, CDR2 YFSETQ. The CDR3 DNA sequence: TGCGCCAGCAGCTTGGGGGGGACTGGAAACACCATATATTTT. This translates into CASSLGGTGNTIYF.

This clone turned up a few times. The chain is built from TRBV24-1 and TRBJ1-2, with D maybe TRBD1 (5 bases). The CDR3 length is 15 residues. V was shortened by 4 bases and J by 4 bases, with 15 bases between the two germline ends. CDR1 is KGHDR, CDR2 SFDVKD, per germline. The CDR3 spells CATSDHGTAIYGYTF. CDR3 sequence (DNA): TGTGCCACCAGTGACCACGGGACGGCGATCTATGGCTACACCTTC.

The rearrangement links TRBV7-2 to TRBJ1-2; 7 bases map to TRBD1. The germline V gene encodes CDR1 SGHTA and CDR2 FQGNSA. This CDR3 is built from 15 residues. Germline trimming cut 1 base from V and 4 bases from J; bases unmatched to any gene: 6. The CDR3 region is CASSLDTGATYGYTF. The CDR3 region has the DNA TGTGCCAGCAGCTTAGATACAGGGGCGACCTATGGCTACACCTTC.